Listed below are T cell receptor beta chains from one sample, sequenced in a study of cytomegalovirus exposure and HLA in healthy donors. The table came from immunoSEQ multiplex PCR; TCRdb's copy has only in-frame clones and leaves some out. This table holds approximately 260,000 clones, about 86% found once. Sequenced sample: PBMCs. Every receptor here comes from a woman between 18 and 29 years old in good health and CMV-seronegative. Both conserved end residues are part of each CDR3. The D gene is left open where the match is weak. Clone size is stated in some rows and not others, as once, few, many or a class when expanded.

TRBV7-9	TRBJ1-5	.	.	CASSGAGSNQPQHF	TGTGCCAGCAGCGGCGCGGGTAGCAATCAGCCCCAGCATTTT
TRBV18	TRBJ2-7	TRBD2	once	CASSPPSGRISYEQYF	TGTGCCAGCTCACCTCCTAGCGGGAGGATCTCCTACGAGCAGTACTTC
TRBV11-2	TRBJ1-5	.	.	CASSLVQGYQPQHF	TGTGCCAGCAGCTTAGTACAGGGTTATCAGCCCCAGCATTTT
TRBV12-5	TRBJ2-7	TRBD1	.	CASGFTGTGYPYEQYF	TGTGCTAGTGGTTTTACCGGGACAGGGTACCCCTACGAGCAGTACTTC
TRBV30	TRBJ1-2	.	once	CAWIRAGRGYGYTF	TGTGCCTGGATAAGGGCCGGACGGGGGTATGGCTACACCTTC
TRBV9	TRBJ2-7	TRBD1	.	CASSAAGTGLEQYF	TGTGCCAGCAGCGCAGCCGGGACAGGGCTCGAGCAGTACTTC
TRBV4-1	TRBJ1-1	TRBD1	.	CASSHVTGANTEAFF	TGCGCCAGCAGCCATGTAACAGGGGCGAACACTGAAGCTTTCTTT
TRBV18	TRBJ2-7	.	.	CASSPYGDTTYEQYF	TGTGCCAGCTCACCATACGGGGACACTACCTACGAGCAGTACTTC
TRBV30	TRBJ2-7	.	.	CAWDTIREYEQYF	TGTGCCTGGGATACGATTCGGGAGTACGAGCAGTACTTC
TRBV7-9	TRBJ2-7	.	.	CASSHQGGTGAYEQYF	TGTGCCAGCAGCCATCAAGGAGGGACTGGAGCCTACGAGCAGTACTTC
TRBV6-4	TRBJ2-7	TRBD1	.	CASKRQGTYYEQYF	TGTGCCAGCAAAAGACAGGGGACTTATTACGAGCAGTACTTC
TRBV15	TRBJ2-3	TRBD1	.	CATSRDRADTQYF	TGTGCCACCAGCAGGGACAGGGCAGATACGCAGTATTTT
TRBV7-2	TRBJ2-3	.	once	CASSLNARTDTQYF	TGTGCCAGCAGCTTAAACGCGCGCACAGATACGCAGTATTTT
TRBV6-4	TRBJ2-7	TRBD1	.	CASRAPRQGAIIYEQYF	TGTGCCAGCAGAGCCCCTCGACAGGGGGCAATCATCTACGAGCAGTACTTC
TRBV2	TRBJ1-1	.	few	CASSYRRLNTEAFF	TGTGCCAGCAGTTACAGGCGATTGAACACTGAAGCTTTCTTT
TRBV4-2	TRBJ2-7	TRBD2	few	CASSQAASGGYEQYF	TGTGCCAGCAGCCAAGCGGCTAGCGGGGGGTACGAGCAGTACTTC
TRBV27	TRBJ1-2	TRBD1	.	CASRQGTNYGYTF	TGTGCCAGCAGACAGGGGACTAACTATGGCTACACCTTC
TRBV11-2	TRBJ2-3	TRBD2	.	CASSRGLAGADVTDTQYF	TGTGCCAGCAGCCGGGGACTAGCGGGCGCCGATGTCACAGATACGCAGTATTTT
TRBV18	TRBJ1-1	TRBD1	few	CASAPKGARRNTEAFF	TGTGCCAGCGCCCCGAAGGGGGCACGGAGGAACACTGAAGCTTTCTTT
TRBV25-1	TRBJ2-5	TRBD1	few	CASSDLGQGGETQYF	TGTGCCAGCAGTGACCTCGGACAGGGCGGGGAGACCCAGTACTTC
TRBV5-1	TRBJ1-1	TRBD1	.	CASSWGTGLNTEAFF	TGCGCCAGCAGCTGGGGGACAGGACTGAACACTGAAGCTTTCTTT
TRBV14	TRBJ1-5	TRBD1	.	CASSQQGQGNQPQHF	TGTGCCAGCAGCCAACAGGGACAGGGCAATCAGCCCCAGCATTTT
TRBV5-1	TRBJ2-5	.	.	CASSLELSRGETQYF	TGCGCCAGCAGCTTGGAGCTCAGTCGAGGAGAGACCCAGTACTTC
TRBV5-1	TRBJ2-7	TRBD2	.	CASSLAAGGLYEQYF	TGCGCCAGCAGCTTGGCCGCGGGAGGGCTCTACGAGCAGTACTTC
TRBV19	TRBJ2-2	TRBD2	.	CASNSGRTFAGELFF	TGTGCCAGTAACAGCGGGAGGACTTTTGCCGGGGAGCTGTTTTTT
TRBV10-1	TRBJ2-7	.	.	CASSVDSSYEQYF	TGCGCCAGCAGTGTTGACAGCTCCTACGAGCAGTACTTC
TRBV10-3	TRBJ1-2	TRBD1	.	CAISTGAWDGYTF	TGTGCCATCAGTACAGGGGCCTGGGATGGCTACACCTTC
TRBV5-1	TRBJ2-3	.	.	CASSLRGRVADTQYF	TGCGCCAGCAGCTTGCGGGGGAGAGTCGCAGATACGCAGTATTTT
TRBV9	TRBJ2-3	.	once	CASSVAGVNTDTQYF	TGTGCCAGCAGCGTAGCGGGGGTGAACACAGATACGCAGTATTTT
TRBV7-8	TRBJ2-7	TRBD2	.	CASSFVKELAGEQYF	TGTGCCAGCAGCTTCGTGAAGGAGCTAGCGGGTGAGCAGTACTTC
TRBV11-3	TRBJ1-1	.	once	CASSLAQNTEAFF	TGTGCCAGCAGCTTAGCACAGAACACTGAAGCTTTCTTT
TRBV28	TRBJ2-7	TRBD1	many	CASTGTAAYEQYF	TGTGCCAGCACGGGGACAGCTGCCTACGAGCAGTACTTC
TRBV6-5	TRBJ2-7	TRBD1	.	CASSSGQGAIYEQYF	TGTGCCAGCAGTTCCGGACAGGGGGCTATCTACGAGCAGTACTTC
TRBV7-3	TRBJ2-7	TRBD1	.	CASSQRQGSDEQYF	TGTGCCAGCAGCCAAAGACAGGGGTCCGACGAGCAGTACTTC
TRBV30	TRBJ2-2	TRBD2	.	CAWRVTSGGTGELFF	TGTGCCTGGAGGGTGACTAGCGGAGGCACCGGGGAGCTGTTTTTT
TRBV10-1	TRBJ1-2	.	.	CASSEQGSYGYTF	TGCGCCAGCAGTGAGCAGGGCTCCTATGGCTACACCTTC
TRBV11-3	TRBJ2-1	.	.	CASSLGYYEQFF	TGTGCCAGCAGCTTAGGTTATTATGAGCAGTTCTTC
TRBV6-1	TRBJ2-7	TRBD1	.	CASSDGTGYDIKQYF	TGTGCCAGCAGTGACGGGACAGGCTACGATATTAAGCAGTACTTC
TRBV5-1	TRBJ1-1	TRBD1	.	CASHRGPEAFF	TGCGCCAGTCACAGGGGTCCTGAAGCTTTCTTT
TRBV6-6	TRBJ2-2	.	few	CASTTRWGLAGELFF	TGTGCCAGCACTACGAGGTGGGGCCTCGCCGGGGAGCTGTTTTTT
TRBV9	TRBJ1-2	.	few	CASSVGGGGNYGYTF	TGTGCCAGCAGCGTAGGTGGCGGAGGAAACTATGGCTACACCTTC
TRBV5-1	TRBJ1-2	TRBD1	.	CASSQVQGNGYTF	TGCGCCAGCAGCCAAGTACAGGGGAATGGCTACACCTTC
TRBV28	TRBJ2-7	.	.	CASSFRDEQYF	TGTGCCAGCAGTTTCCGGGACGAGCAGTACTTC
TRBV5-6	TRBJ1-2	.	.	CASSLDSVYGYTF	TGTGCCAGCAGCTTGGACAGTGTCTATGGCTACACCTTC
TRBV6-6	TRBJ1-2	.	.	CASRSSGVVTTF	TGTGCCAGCAGGTCCTCAGGGGTGGTTACCACCTTC
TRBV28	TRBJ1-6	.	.	CASGRLPRGGSPLHF	TGTGCCAGCGGCCGGTTGCCCCGGGGGGGATCACCCCTCCACTTT
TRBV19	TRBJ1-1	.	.	CASSRHLNTEAFF	TGTGCCAGTAGCCGACACTTGAACACTGAAGCTTTCTTT
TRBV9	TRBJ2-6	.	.	CASLGANVLTF	TGTGCCAGCCTTGGGGCCAACGTCCTGACTTTC